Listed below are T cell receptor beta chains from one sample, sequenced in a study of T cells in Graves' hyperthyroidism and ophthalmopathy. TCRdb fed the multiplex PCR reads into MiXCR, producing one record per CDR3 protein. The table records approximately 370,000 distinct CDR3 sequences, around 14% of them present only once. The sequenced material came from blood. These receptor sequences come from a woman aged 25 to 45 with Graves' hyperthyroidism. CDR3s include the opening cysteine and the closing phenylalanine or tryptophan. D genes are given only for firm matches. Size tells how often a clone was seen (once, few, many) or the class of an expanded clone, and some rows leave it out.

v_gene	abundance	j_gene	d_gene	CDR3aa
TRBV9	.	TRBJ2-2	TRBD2	CASSVGGRTSGTGELFF
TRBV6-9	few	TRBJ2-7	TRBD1	CASSYGTGEGEQYF
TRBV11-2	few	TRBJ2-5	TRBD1	CASSLINRGHETQYF
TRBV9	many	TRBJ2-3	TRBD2	CASSPRTSATSTDTQYF
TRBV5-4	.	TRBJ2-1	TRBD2	CASSLVLLAGANEQFF
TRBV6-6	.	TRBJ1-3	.	CASSYLGTGNTIYF
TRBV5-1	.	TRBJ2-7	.	CASSLAITGHEQYF
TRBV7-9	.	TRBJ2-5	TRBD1	CASSIRGLETQYF
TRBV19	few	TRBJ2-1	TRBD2	CASSILQTSGRTNEQFF
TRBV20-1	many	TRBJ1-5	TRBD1	CSAYRDRDYQPQHF
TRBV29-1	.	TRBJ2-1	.	CSVDLVGEQFF